This TCR beta chain appears in the sequencing data of a study of cytomegalovirus exposure and HLA in healthy donors. The PCR used 60 Vbeta and 13 Jbeta primers. Authors' analysis steps: A later analysis counted approximately 80 million unique TCR beta chains, roughly 11 million shared. The table came from immunoSEQ multiplex PCR; TCRdb's copy has only in-frame clones and leaves some out. V, J and clone size derive from that table, while D and trimming were established from the DNA sequence. The table records 110,000 to 150,000 clones, roughly 10% of them present only once. Healthy people donating bone marrow made up the donors. The sequence came from a man aged 45-60 years in good health and CMV-seronegative. The sequenced sample was PBMCs.

CDR3 sequence: CASRTSGGYNEQFF. CDR3 nucleotide sequence: TGTGCCAGCAGGACTAGCGGGGGTTACAATGAGCAGTTCTTC. The J gene is TRBJ2-1, the V gene TRBV6-1, with TRBD2 matching 12 bases. This CDR3 spans 14 amino acids. Losses at the gene ends were 6 bases for V and 4 bases for J; bases not matched to a gene: 1. CDR1 and CDR2 from the germline V gene are MNHNS and SASEGT.